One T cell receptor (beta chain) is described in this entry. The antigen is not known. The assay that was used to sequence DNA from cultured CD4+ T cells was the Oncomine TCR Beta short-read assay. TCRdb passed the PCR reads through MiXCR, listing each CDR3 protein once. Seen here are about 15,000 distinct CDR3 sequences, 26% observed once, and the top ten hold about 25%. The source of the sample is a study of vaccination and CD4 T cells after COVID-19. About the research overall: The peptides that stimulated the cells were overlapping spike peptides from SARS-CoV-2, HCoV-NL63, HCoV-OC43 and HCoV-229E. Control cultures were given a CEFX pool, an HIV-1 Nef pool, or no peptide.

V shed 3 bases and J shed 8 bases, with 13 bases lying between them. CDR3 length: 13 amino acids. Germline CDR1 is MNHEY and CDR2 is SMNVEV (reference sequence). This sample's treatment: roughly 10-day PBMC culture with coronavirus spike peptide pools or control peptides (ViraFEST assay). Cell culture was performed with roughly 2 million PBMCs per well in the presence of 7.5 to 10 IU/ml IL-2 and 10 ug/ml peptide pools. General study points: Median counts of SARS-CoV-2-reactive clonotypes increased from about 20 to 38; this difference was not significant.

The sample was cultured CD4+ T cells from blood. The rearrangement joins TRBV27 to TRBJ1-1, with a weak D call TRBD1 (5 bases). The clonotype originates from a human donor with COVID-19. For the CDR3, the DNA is TGTGCCAGCAGTTTTAGGGACTCGAGAGAAGCTTTCTTT. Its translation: CASSFRDSREAFF.